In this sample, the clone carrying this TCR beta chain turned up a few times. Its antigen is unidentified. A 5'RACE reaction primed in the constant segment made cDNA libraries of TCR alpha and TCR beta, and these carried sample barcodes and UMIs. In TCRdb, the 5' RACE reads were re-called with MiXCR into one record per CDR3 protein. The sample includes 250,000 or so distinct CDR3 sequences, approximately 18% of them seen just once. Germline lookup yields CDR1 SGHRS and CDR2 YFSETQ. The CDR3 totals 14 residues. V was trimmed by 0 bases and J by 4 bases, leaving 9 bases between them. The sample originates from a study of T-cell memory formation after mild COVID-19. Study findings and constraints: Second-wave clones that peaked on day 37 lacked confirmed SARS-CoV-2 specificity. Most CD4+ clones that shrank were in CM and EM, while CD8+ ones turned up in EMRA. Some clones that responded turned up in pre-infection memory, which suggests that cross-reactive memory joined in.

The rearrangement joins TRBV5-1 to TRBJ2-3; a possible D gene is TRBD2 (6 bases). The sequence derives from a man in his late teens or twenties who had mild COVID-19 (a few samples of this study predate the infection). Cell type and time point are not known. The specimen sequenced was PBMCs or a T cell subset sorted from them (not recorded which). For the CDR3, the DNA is TGCGCCAGCAGCTTGGGACTAGAGTCAGATACGCAGTATTTT. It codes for CASSLGLESDTQYF. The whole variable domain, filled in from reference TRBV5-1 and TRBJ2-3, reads KAGVTQTPRYLIKTRGQQVTLSCSPISGHRSVSWYQQTPGQGLQFLFEYFSETQRNKGNFPGRFSGRQFSNSRSEMNVSTLELGDSALYLCASSLGLESDTQYFGPGTRLTVL.